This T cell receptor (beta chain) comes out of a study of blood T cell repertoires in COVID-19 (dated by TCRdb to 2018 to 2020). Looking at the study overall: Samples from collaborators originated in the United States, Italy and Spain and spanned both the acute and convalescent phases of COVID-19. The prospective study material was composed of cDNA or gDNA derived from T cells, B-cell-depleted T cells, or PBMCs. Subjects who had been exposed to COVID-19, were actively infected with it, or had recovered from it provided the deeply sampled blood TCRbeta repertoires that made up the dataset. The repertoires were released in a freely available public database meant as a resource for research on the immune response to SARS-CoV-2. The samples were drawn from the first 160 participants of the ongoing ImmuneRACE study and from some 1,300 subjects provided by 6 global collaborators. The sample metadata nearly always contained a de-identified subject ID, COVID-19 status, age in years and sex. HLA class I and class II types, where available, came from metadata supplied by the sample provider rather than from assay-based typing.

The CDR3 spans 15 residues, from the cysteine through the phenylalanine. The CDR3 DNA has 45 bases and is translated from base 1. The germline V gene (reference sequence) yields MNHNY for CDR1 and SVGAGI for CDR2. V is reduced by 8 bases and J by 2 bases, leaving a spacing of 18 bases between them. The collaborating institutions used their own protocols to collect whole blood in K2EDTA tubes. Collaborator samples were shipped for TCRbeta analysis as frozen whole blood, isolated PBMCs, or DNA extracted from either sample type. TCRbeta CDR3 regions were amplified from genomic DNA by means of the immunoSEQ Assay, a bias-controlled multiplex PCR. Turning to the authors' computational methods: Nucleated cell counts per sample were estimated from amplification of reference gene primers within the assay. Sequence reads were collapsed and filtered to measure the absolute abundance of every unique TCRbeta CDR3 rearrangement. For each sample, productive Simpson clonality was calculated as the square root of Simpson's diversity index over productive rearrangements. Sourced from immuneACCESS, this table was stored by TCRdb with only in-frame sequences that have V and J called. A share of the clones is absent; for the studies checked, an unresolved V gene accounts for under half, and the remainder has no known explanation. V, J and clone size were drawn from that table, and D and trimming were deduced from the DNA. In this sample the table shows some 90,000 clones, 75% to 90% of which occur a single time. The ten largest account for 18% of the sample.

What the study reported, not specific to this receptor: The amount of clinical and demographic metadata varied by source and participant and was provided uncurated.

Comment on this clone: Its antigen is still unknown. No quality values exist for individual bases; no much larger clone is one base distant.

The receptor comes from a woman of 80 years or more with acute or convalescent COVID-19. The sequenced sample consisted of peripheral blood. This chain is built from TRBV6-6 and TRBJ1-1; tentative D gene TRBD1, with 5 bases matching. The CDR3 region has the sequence CASRGSVRPNTEAFF. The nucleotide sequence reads TGTGCCAGCCGGGGGAGCGTCAGACCAAACACTGAAGCTTTCTTT.